The source of this T cell receptor (beta chain) is a study of T cells in Graves' hyperthyroidism and ophthalmopathy. Researchers amplified the TCR beta CDR3 regions from RNA transcripts. The primer set for the first-round RT-PCR of the TCR CDR3 was HTBI. TCRdb re-called the multiplex PCR reads with MiXCR, one entry per CDR3 protein. Found here are about 560,000 distinct CDR3 sequences, 16% of them singletons; the top ten hold 15% to 20%. Germline loops: CDR1 DFQATT, CDR2 SNEGSKA (reference sequence). V shed 6 bases, J shed 2 bases, and the junction held 10 bases outside the gene matches. The length of the CDR3 is 14 residues.

Material for sequencing was blood. The source of this sequence is a woman aged 18-29 years with Graves' hyperthyroidism. V is TRBV20-1 and J is TRBJ2-7; TRBD1 aligns across 7 bases. The CDR3 spells CSANIPGQPYEQYF. In nucleotides, the CDR3 is TGCAGTGCAAATATTCCGGGACAGCCCTACGAGCAGTACTTC.